These 26 T cell receptor beta chains originate from one sample sequenced in a study of a mutant IDH1 vaccine in newly diagnosed glioma. For these TCRs, the target antigens are not known. The assay was immunoSEQ multiplex PCR, and TCRdb's table has in-frame clones only and misses some. The data show 55,000 to 65,000 clones, with over 70% seen just once and about 6% held by the top ten. The time point denotes: week 11, during vaccination. Alongside topical imiquimod, each dose of vaccine comprised 300 ug of mutant IDH1 20-mer peptide. The sequencing here drew on PBMCs, taken from a glioma patient whose treatment included an IDH1 peptide vaccine. These receptor sequences come from a man aged 50 to 59 with glioma.

This clone was counted a few times. V and J are TRBV2 and TRBJ1-1; maybe TRBD1 (6 bases). Germline CDR1 is SNHLY and CDR2 is FYNNEI. Trimming cost V 8 bases and J 5 bases, with 15 bases left between them. The CDR3 totals 13 residues. CDR3 amino acids: CASHAGTMTEAFF. In nucleotides, the CDR3 is TGTGCCAGCCACGCGGGGACAATGACTGAAGCTTTCTTT.

The genes are TRBV4-1 and TRBJ2-7; 12 bases match TRBD2. The V and J ends lost 4 bases and 3 bases, in that order; junction bases with no gene match: 7. Looked up from germline, CDR1 is MGHRA and CDR2 is YSYEKL. This CDR3 is 16 amino acids long. The CDR3 region is CASSLAGLAGLYEQYF. As DNA, the CDR3 is TGCGCCAGCAGCCTGGCCGGACTAGCGGGACTCTACGAGCAGTACTTC.

The rearrangement links TRBV29-1 to TRBJ1-1; 7 bases match TRBD1. The germline V gene encodes CDR1 SQVTM and CDR2 ANQGSEA. J gave up 2 bases and V 2 bases, and 5 bases lay outside the gene matches. The CDR3 has 14 amino acids. The CDR3, as DNA: TGCAGCGTTGAAATAGCAGGGGGAAACACTGAAGCTTTCTTT. Amino acids: CSVEIAGGNTEAFF.

V and J are TRBV7-2 and TRBJ1-2; D is unresolved. Germline lookup yields CDR1 SGHTA and CDR2 FQGNSA. This CDR3 comprises 12 residues. The V and J ends lost 8 bases and 4 bases respectively, with 11 bases between them. The DNA of the CDR3 is TGTGCCAGCGGTGGGTCTATCTATGGCTACACCTTC. It is translated as CASGGSIYGYTF.

The rearrangement uses TRBV13 and TRBJ1-2; no clear D. Germline V gives CDR1 PRHDT, CDR2 FYEKMQ (reference sequence). V lost 5 bases and J lost 4, with 14 bases in between. The CDR3 consists of 14 residues. CDR3 amino acids: CASSLRTGRYGYTF. CDR3 nucleotide sequence: TGTGCCAGCAGCCTGCGGACCGGCCGCTATGGCTACACCTTC.

DNA of the CDR3: TGCAGCGTTGGCTTGGGCGGGACAGGTACTTCGGTTGGCTACACCTTC. The encoded protein is CSVGLGGTGTSVGYTF. V gene TRBV29-1 combines with J gene TRBJ1-2, with TRBD1 matching 8 bases. J gave up 7 bases and V 4 bases, and 17 bases lay outside the gene matches. There are 16 residues in the CDR3. In germline, CDR1 is SQVTM, CDR2 ANQGSEA. The whole variable domain, remainder taken from reference TRBV29-1 and TRBJ1-2, is SAVISQKPSRDICQRGTSLTIQCQVDSQVTMMFWYRQQPGQSLTLIATANQGSEATYESGFVIDKFPISRPNLTFSTLTVSNMSPEDSSIYLCSVGLGGTGTSVGYTFGSGTRLTVV.

This chain connects TRBV28 to TRBJ1-2; D gene unclear. Trimming took off 2 bases at V and 4 bases at J, with 11 bases between the two ends. Germline assignment: CDR1 MDHEN and CDR2 SYDVKM. The CDR3 has 14 residues. The chain's CDR3 is CASSLRGNLYGYTF. The CDR3 coding sequence is TGTGCCAGCAGTTTACGGGGAAACCTCTATGGCTACACCTTC.

This chain connects TRBV5-4 to TRBJ1-2; 7 nucleotides agree with TRBD1. Germline CDR1 and CDR2: SGHNT and YYREEE (reference sequence). The CDR3 contains 12 residues. V lost 4 bases and J lost 6; bases outside the gene matches: 3. The DNA for the CDR3 is TGTGCCAGCAGCACGACAGGGAATGGCTACACCTTC. Residues: CASSTTGNGYTF.

The chain is built from TRBV5-5 and TRBJ2-7; D may be TRBD1 (6 bases). Germline CDR1 and CDR2: SGHKS and YYEKEE (reference sequence). The CDR3 spans 13 residues. V gave up 0 bases and J gave up 2 bases, with 6 bases separating them. Here the CDR3 DNA reads TGTGCCAGCAGCTTGGAGGGGGCCTACGAGCAGTACTTC. Translation gives CASSLEGAYEQYF.

The J gene is TRBJ2-2, the V gene TRBV7-9, with 10 nucleotides matching TRBD2. Losses at the gene ends were 5 bases for V and 2 bases for J; bases not matched to a gene: 2. From germline, CDR1 is SEHNR and CDR2 FQNEAQ (reference sequence). The CDR3 has 15 residues. The CDR3 bases are TGTGCCAGCAGCCCTAGCGGGAGAAACACCGGGGAGCTGTTTTTT. This sequence encodes CASSPSGRNTGELFF.

This clone was seen only a few times. V is TRBV7-2 and J is TRBJ2-2; D is undetermined. This CDR3 has 13 residues. Trimming removed 2 bases at V and 6 bases at J, with 7 bases between. Germline CDR1 is SGHTA and CDR2 is FQGNSA. The CDR3 nucleotides are TGTGCCAGCAGCTTAAGTGTGGCCGGGGAGCTGTTTTTT. This codes for CASSLSVAGELFF. Filled out from reference TRBV7-2 and TRBJ2-2, the complete variable domain reads GAGVSQSPSNKVTEKGKDVELRCDPISGHTALYWYRQSLGQGLEFLIYFQGNSAPDKSGLPSDRFSAERTGGSVSTLTIQRTQQEDSAVYLCASSLSVAGELFFGEGSRLTVL.

Note on this clone: At one boundary the junction diverges from the germline segment, which might be a read error. The chain recombines TRBV10-2 with TRBJ2-7; D is possibly TRBD2 (5 bases). Germline-derived CDR1 and CDR2 are WSHSY and SAAADI. This CDR3 spans 14 amino acids. CDR3 amino acids: CASNEGALSYEQYF. The CDR3 coding sequence is TGCGCCAGCAATGAGGGCGCACTCTCCTACGAGCAGTACTTC.

This chain uses TRBV20-1 with TRBJ1-2; D uncertain. Trimming took 3 bases from V and 8 from J, leaving 10 bases between them. The CDR3 spans 11 residues. Germline CDR1 and CDR2: DFQATT and SNEGSKA (reference sequence). The CDR3 protein is CSASTRLGYTF. CDR3 DNA sequence: TGCAGTGCTAGTACCAGGTTGGGCTACACCTTC.

This clone is a singleton in its sample. This chain connects TRBV6-5 to TRBJ2-4; the D call may be TRBD1 or TRBD2 (5 bases each). This CDR3 spans 11 amino acids. The germline V gene encodes CDR1 MNHEY and CDR2 SVGAGI. V lost 11 bases to trimming and J lost 11 bases, with 16 bases between them. CDR3 sequence: CAAGTQLVQYF. In nucleotides, the CDR3 is TGTGCCGCCGGGACCCAGCTAGTTCAGTACTTC.

The rearrangement joins TRBV4-3 to TRBJ1-2; D is unclear. The CDR3 spans 13 residues. Germline-derived CDR1 and CDR2 are LGHNA and YSLEER. V lost 1 base and J 1 base, leaving 4 bases between the germline ends. CDR3 protein: CASSQVGNYGYTF. For the CDR3, the DNA is TGCGCCAGCAGCCAAGTCGGTAACTATGGCTACACCTTC.

This chain connects TRBV10-1 to TRBJ2-3, with 9 bases fitting TRBD1. Trimming took 5 bases from V and 8 from J; bases not matched to a gene: 14. Germline-derived CDR1 and CDR2 are WNHNN and SYGVQD (reference sequence). The CDR3 is made up of 16 amino acids. This CDR3 reads CASSSRRQGELGTQYF. The DNA for the CDR3 is TGCGCCAGCAGTAGCCGGCGACAGGGGGAGTTGGGTACGCAGTATTTT.

The V call is TRBV6-5, the J call TRBJ2-7; no firm D call. The CDR3 is 11 residues long. V was cut by 0 bases and J by 6 bases, with 3 bases left in between. Germline CDR1 and CDR2: MNHEY and SVGAGI. The CDR3: CASSYSTEQYF. The CDR3 DNA reads TGTGCCAGCAGTTACTCGACCGAGCAGTACTTC.

The chain has TRBV5-1 and TRBJ1-1, with 11 bases that match TRBD1. After removal of 2 bases from V and 6 bases from J, the junction contained 9 bases not matched to a gene. The CDR3 loop spans 16 amino acids. Per the germline V gene, CDR1 is SGHRS and CDR2 is YFSETQ. CDR3 residues: CASSFGDRGNGAEAFF. CDR3 bases: TGCGCCAGCAGCTTCGGGGACAGGGGGAATGGGGCTGAAGCTTTCTTT.

The chain links TRBV5-4 to TRBJ1-2; D not resolved. The length of the CDR3 is 11 residues. CDR1 is SGHNT, CDR2 YYREEE, per germline (reference sequence). V was clipped by 0 bases and J by 5 bases, with 2 bases between them. The CDR3 reads CASSLEYGYTF. For the CDR3, the DNA is TGTGCCAGCAGCTTGGAGTATGGCTACACCTTC. The full variable domain, completed using reference TRBV5-4 and TRBJ1-2, is ETGVTQSPTHLIKTRGQQVTLRCSSQSGHNTVSWYQQALGQGPQFIFQYYREEENGRGNFPPRFSGLQFPNYSSELNVNALELDDSALYLCASSLEYGYTFGSGTRLTVV.

The chain recombines TRBV7-8 with TRBJ1-5; unclear D gene. Germline assignment: CDR1 SGHVS and CDR2 FQNEAQ. There are 15 residues in the CDR3. Trimming took off 2 bases at V and 2 bases at J, with 10 bases between the two ends. The CDR3 DNA sequence: TGTGCCAGCAGCTTATCCCCCGGCGGCAATCAGCCCCAGCATTTT. It encodes CASSLSPGGNQPQHF.

The chain has TRBV2 and TRBJ2-7; D gene ambiguous. Germline V gene data show CDR1 as SNHLY and CDR2 as FYNNEI. The CDR3 runs 11 residues. V was pared by 8 bases and J by 4 bases, with 9 bases between. The chain's CDR3 is CASHYQYEQYF. As DNA, the CDR3 is TGTGCCAGCCACTATCAGTACGAGCAGTACTTC.

V and J are TRBV5-6 and TRBJ1-1; D remains ambiguous. The germline gives CDR1 SGHDT, CDR2 YYEEEE. The CDR3 extends over 12 amino acids. Trimming left V 1 base short and J 5 bases short, with 6 bases between. CDR3: CASSLRWTEAFF. The CDR3 bases are TGTGCCAGCAGCTTGAGGTGGACTGAAGCTTTCTTT.

This clone was seen a handful of times. The rearrangement joins TRBV7-3 to TRBJ1-6; maybe TRBD1 (6 bases). Trimming removed 6 bases at V and 5 bases at J, with 11 bases between. This CDR3 is built from 14 residues. Germline V CDR1 and CDR2: SGHTA, FQGTGA. In DNA form, the CDR3 reads TGTGCCAGCAGTTCACAGGGAAATAATTCACCCCTCCACTTT. Its protein product is CASSSQGNNSPLHF.

V gene TRBV4-1 combines with J gene TRBJ1-5; D call uncertain. Germline V CDR1 and CDR2: MGHRA, YSYEKL. V dropped 0 bases and J dropped 6 bases, with 15 bases sitting between them. This CDR3 contains 16 residues. The CDR3 region is CASSQDLAVLGQPQHF. The DNA of the CDR3 is TGCGCCAGCAGCCAAGACCTCGCCGTATTAGGTCAGCCCCAGCATTTT.

The chain has TRBV19 and TRBJ1-5; 8 bases are shared with TRBD1. CDR1 and CDR2 from the germline V gene are LNHDA and SQIVND (reference sequence). The length of the CDR3 is 13 residues. Losses at the gene ends were 9 bases for V and 3 bases for J; bases not matched to a gene: 4. The CDR3 region is CASAGQVNQPQHF. The CDR3 region has the DNA TGTGCCAGCGCGGGACAGGTCAATCAGCCCCAGCATTTT.

CDR3 protein: CASSVRNGDTEAFF. In DNA form, the CDR3 reads TGTGCCAGCAGCGTACGGAACGGGGACACTGAAGCTTTCTTT. This sequence joins TRBV5-4 and TRBJ1-1; no definite D call. This CDR3 spans 14 amino acids. Germline V CDR1 and CDR2: SGHNT, YYREEE (reference sequence). Trimming stripped 4 bases from V and 3 bases from J, with 13 bases between.